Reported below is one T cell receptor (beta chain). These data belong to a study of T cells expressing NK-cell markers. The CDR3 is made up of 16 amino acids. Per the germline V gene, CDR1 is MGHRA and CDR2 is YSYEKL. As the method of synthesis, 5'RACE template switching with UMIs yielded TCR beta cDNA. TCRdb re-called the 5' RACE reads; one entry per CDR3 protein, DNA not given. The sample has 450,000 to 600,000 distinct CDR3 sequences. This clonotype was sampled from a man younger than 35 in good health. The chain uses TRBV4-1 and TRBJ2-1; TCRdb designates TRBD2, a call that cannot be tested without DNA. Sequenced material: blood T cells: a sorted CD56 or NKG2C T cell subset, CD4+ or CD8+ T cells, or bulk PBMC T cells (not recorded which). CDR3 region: CASSPSLAGGHNEQFF.